These 25 T cell receptor beta chains share one sample of origin, sequenced in a study of blood T cells in healthy people across ages (dated by TCRdb to between 2015 and 2016). Receptor amplification or capture employed 5' RACE. Sequenced on an Illumina HiSeq 2500. A second PCR of roughly 7 to 12 cycles was run with a J-beta primer mix and a sample-barcoded 5' primer. Starting from the raw public reads, TCRdb applied fastp trimming at Q25, assembled clones with MiXCR and retained in-frame beta chains. Rows merge per CDR3 protein into single entries with the most common DNA and genes. Recorded for this sample are 790,000 or so distinct CDR3 sequences; about half of them occurred a single time. The ten largest clonotypes hold approximately 18% of the sample. Input material: blood. All receptors derive from a man older than 75 in good health.

CDR3 sequence reads: CASSQTGTSGRAAALSTDTQYF. For the CDR3, the DNA is TGTGCCAGCAGCCAAACCGGGACTAGCGGGAGGGCCGCGGCTCTAAGCACAGATACGCAGTATTTT. The V and J genes are TRBV4-2 and TRBJ2-3; 16 positions match TRBD2. V was pared by 2 bases and J by 0 bases, with 14 bases of the junction left unmatched. Germline CDR1 reads LGHNA; CDR2 reads YNFKEQ. The CDR3 consists of 22 residues.

This clonotype was seen ten or more times. This sequence joins TRBV29-1 and TRBJ2-1; D is uncertain. Trimming removed 3 bases at V and 5 bases at J, with 8 bases between. This CDR3 has 12 amino acids. CDR1 and CDR2 from the germline V gene are SQVTM and ANQGSEA. The CDR3 DNA follows: TGCAGCGTTGACAAGGTGCACAATGAGCAGTTCTTC. Its translation is CSVDKVHNEQFF.

This clonotype was seen only a few times. The chain combines TRBV18 with TRBJ2-7; 10 nucleotides align to TRBD1. The CDR3 runs to 15 residues. Germline CDR1 and CDR2: KGHSH and LQKENI. J gave up 6 bases and V 0 bases, and 5 bases lay outside the gene matches. The CDR3 DNA reads as TGTGCCAGCTCACCACCCGGGACAGGGGCACGCGAGCAGTACTTC. As protein: CASSPPGTGAREQYF. The entire variable domain, with the rest obtained from reference TRBV18 and TRBJ2-7, is as follows: NAGVMQNPRHLVRRRGQEARLRCSPMKGHSHVYWYRQLPEEGLKFMVYLQKENIIDESGMPKERFSAEFPKEGPSILRIQQVVRGDSAAYFCASSPPGTGAREQYFGPGTRLTVT.

The table lists this clonotype with a few counts. This chain links TRBV27 with TRBJ2-4; D possibly corresponds to TRBD1 (5 bases). CDR3 length: 14 residues. Germline V CDR1 and CDR2: MNHEY, SMNVEV (reference sequence). V lost 3 bases, J lost 5 bases, and 11 bases lay in between. CDR3 nucleotides: TGTGCCAGCAGTTTTCTAGGGGCAGAAAACATTCAGTACTTC. It encodes CASSFLGAENIQYF.

CDR3 DNA: TGTGCCAGCAAGGAGAGGCGAGTGTCGGGCGGCTACACCTTC. Translation: CASKERRVSGGYTF. This sequence joins TRBV27 and TRBJ1-2; D ambiguous. The CDR3 is made up of 14 amino acids. Germline CDR1 reads MNHEY; CDR2 reads SMNVEV (reference sequence). V was shortened by 7 bases and J by 8 bases, with 20 bases between the two germline ends.

V is TRBV11-3 and J is TRBJ2-1; D is possibly TRBD1 or TRBD2 (6 bases each). The CDR3 length is 16 residues. V lost 5 bases and J lost 1, with 15 bases in between. Germline-derived CDR1 and CDR2 are SGHNT and YENEEA. CDR3 in amino acids: CASSALQGGSYNEQFF. The CDR3 region has the DNA TGTGCCAGCAGCGCGTTACAGGGAGGATCCTACAATGAGCAGTTCTTC.

The chain carries TRBV6-2 or TRBV6-3 and TRBJ1-5; the match to TRBD1 covers 7 bases. V shed 6 bases, J shed 4 bases, and the junction held 3 bases outside the gene matches. This CDR3 is built from 13 residues. Germline values: CDR1 MNHEY, CDR2 SVGEGT. CDR3: CASRTGRNQPQHF. CDR3 coding DNA: TGTGCCAGCAGGACAGGGCGTAATCAGCCCCAGCATTTT.

Concerning this clonotype itself: One end of the junction does not line up with germline, which may come from a read error. CDR3 nucleotides: TGCGCCAGCAGATTCAGCAGGATACCCACAGATACGCAGTATTTT. It is translated as CASRFSRIPTDTQYF. The chain has TRBV7-2 and TRBJ2-3; D remains ambiguous. There are 15 residues in the CDR3. Germline lookup yields CDR1 SGHTA and CDR2 FQGNSA.

The chain employs TRBV6-6 and TRBJ1-1; 9 nucleotides match TRBD1. J was trimmed by 7 bases and V by 5 bases; bases with no gene match: 8. The length of the CDR3 is 14 residues. The germline V gene encodes CDR1 MNHNY and CDR2 SVGAGI (reference sequence). CDR3 region: CASSKDRGGLEAFF. CDR3 bases: TGTGCCAGCAGTAAGGACAGGGGTGGGCTTGAAGCTTTCTTT.

This chain uses TRBV29-1 with TRBJ2-1, with a weak D call TRBD2 (7 bases). CDR1 SQVTM and CDR2 ANQGSEA come from the germline V gene. Trimming shortened V by 7 bases and J by 10 bases, and 20 bases separated the two germline ends. CDR3 length: 13 amino acids. This chain's CDR3 is CSGSGTPGREQFF. The DNA for the CDR3 is TGCAGCGGGAGCGGGACACCGGGCCGGGAGCAGTTCTTC.

This clonotype was seen a few times. The V call is TRBV9, the J call TRBJ2-7, with a possible D match to TRBD2 (6 bases). This CDR3 comprises 15 residues. Germline CDR1 reads SGDLS; CDR2 reads YYNGEE. Trimming took 3 bases from V and 3 from J, leaving 16 bases between them. The CDR3 DNA follows: TGTGCCAGCAGCGGACACGGCGGGAAACACTACGAGCAGTACTTC. It codes for CASSGHGGKHYEQYF.

J is TRBJ2-3 and V is TRBV4-1, with TRBD1 identical over 7 bases. Germline lookup yields CDR1 MGHRA and CDR2 YSYEKL. The junction had 12 bases not matched to a gene; V was cut back by 4 bases and J by 5 bases. The CDR3 sequence is 16 residues long. In DNA, the CDR3 is TGCGCCAGCAGCCCCGGGGACAGTTCTCGCGGAGATACGCAGTATTTT. It specifies CASSPGDSSRGDTQYF.

This clonotype was found a few times. The chain has TRBV20-1 and TRBJ2-3; no firm D call. Germline lookup yields CDR1 DFQATT and CDR2 SNEGSKA (reference sequence). This CDR3 is built from 12 residues. Trimming took off 4 bases at V and 4 bases at J, with 9 bases between the two ends. The CDR3 protein is CSANRLADTQYF. As DNA, the CDR3 is TGCAGTGCTAACCGATTGGCAGATACGCAGTATTTT.

This clonotype was detected a few times. The chain carries TRBV6-6 and TRBJ2-7, with 13 bases that match TRBD2. The CDR3 is made up of 16 amino acids. The V and J ends lost 6 bases and 3 bases, in that order; junction bases with no gene match: 8. CDR1 and CDR2 (germline): MNHNY, SVGAGI (reference sequence). CDR3 nucleotide sequence: TGTGCCAGCAGCCCGACTAGCGGGAGGCCCCTCTACGAGCAGTACTTC. Encoded protein: CASSPTSGRPLYEQYF.

This clonotype showed up just a few times. The rearrangement joins TRBV7-8 to TRBJ2-7, with TRBD1 matching 7 bases. The CDR3 has 14 amino acids. V shed 5 bases, J shed 1 base, and the junction held 5 bases outside the gene matches. CDR1 SGHVS and CDR2 FQNEAQ come from the germline V gene. DNA for the CDR3: TGTGCCAGCAGCGCACAGGGGAGATCCTACGAGCAGTACTTC. It encodes CASSAQGRSYEQYF. Full variable domain (outside the CDR3, taken from reference TRBV7-8 and TRBJ2-7): GAGVSQSPRYKVAKRGQDVALRCDPISGHVSLFWYQQALGQGPEFLTYFQNEAQLDKSGLPSDRFFAERPEGSVSTLKIQRTQQEDSAVYLCASSAQGRSYEQYFGPGTRLTVT.

The DNA for the CDR3 is TGTGCCAGCAGCCAAGGATCCCTAGCCAAAAACATTCAGTACTTC. Residues: CASSQGSLAKNIQYF. V and J are TRBV3-1 and TRBJ2-4, with D unresolved. Trimming took off 1 base at V and 0 bases at J, with 7 bases between the two ends. The germline V gene encodes CDR1 LGHDT and CDR2 YNNKEL (reference sequence). The CDR3 loop spans 15 amino acids.

This clonotype turned up a few times. This rearrangement joins TRBV6-2 or TRBV6-3 to TRBJ1-5, with a possible D match to TRBD1 (5 bases). The CDR3 has 13 residues. Trimming pared 8 bases from V and 4 bases from J, leaving 12 bases between. Germline V lookup: CDR1 MNHEY, CDR2 SVGEGT. Written as DNA, the CDR3 is TGTGCCAGCGCCGCATGGGGGAATCAGCCCCAGCATTTT. It is translated as CASAAWGNQPQHF.

This sequence joins TRBV9 and TRBJ2-4; TRBD1 might be the D (6 bases). Judging by the DNA end, TRBJ2-7 fits better; the J call may be wrong. This CDR3 is built from 15 residues. CDR1 and CDR2 (germline): SGDLS, YYNGEE. The CDR3 reads CASSVNPQGYYEQYF. In DNA, the CDR3 is TGTGCCAGCAGCGTAAACCCTCAGGGGTATTACGAGCAGTACTTC.

This clonotype was seen just once. The chain recombines TRBV20-1 with TRBJ1-5; 7 bases match TRBD1. The CDR3 spans 14 residues. CDR1 DFQATT and CDR2 SNEGSKA come from the germline V gene (reference sequence). V was pared by 6 bases and J by 5 bases, with 10 bases of the junction left unmatched. CDR3: CSAMDRQQDQPQHF. CDR3 bases: TGCAGTGCCATGGACAGGCAACAGGATCAGCCCCAGCATTTT.

The chain is built from TRBV28 and TRBJ2-7; perhaps D is TRBD1 or TRBD2 (6 bases each). The CDR3 runs to 11 residues. Germline-derived CDR1 and CDR2 are MDHEN and SYDVKM. V shed 6 bases and J shed 10 bases, with 13 bases lying between them. In nucleotides, the CDR3 is TGTGCCAGCAGGGGGGGCGGTCTACAGTACTTC. Translating it yields CASRGGGLQYF.

The sample holds many counts of this clonotype. The chain joins TRBV29-1 to TRBJ2-3; perhaps TRBD1 as D (5 bases). CDR3 length: 14 residues. CDR1 SQVTM and CDR2 ANQGSEA come from the germline V gene. V lost 4 bases and J lost 4, with 15 bases in between. CDR3 sequence (DNA): TGCAGCGTTGTTAAGGGGAATTTGGCAGATACGCAGTATTTT. Protein: CSVVKGNLADTQYF.

Concerning this clonotype: A much bigger clone sits one base away, suggesting this may be a read error. V usage is TRBV4-3 and J usage is TRBJ1-2; 7 bases agree with TRBD1. CDR3 length: 15 residues. Germline V gene data show CDR1 as LGHNA and CDR2 as YSLEER. This CDR3 is CVSSHLDRASDGYTF. Written as DNA, the CDR3 is TGCGTCAGCAGCCATCTCGACAGGGCGTCAGATGGCTACACCTTC.

The chain uses TRBV9 and TRBJ2-2, with unresolved D. This CDR3 is built from 15 residues. CDR1 is SGDLS, CDR2 YYNGEE, per germline. Trimming took off 3 bases at V and 2 bases at J, with 11 bases between the two ends. CDR3: CASSDRQENTGELFF. Written as DNA, the CDR3 is TGTGCCAGCAGCGATAGACAAGAAAACACCGGGGAGCTGTTTTTT.

The rearrangement uses TRBV20-1 and TRBJ2-1; TRBD2 matches at 11 bases. CDR1 is DFQATT, CDR2 SNEGSKA, per germline (reference sequence). With 6 bases clipped from V and 5 bases from J, the junction kept 12 bases outside the gene matches. This CDR3 has 16 amino acids. Here the CDR3 reads CSAGTTVGLADNEQFF. The DNA for the CDR3 is TGCAGTGCAGGAACAACCGTGGGACTAGCGGACAATGAGCAGTTCTTC.

The chain carries TRBV7-9 and TRBJ2-4, with TRBD1 as a possible D gene (6 bases). Judging by the DNA end, TRBJ2-7 fits better; the J call may be wrong. Germline-derived CDR1 and CDR2 are SEHNR and FQNEAQ (reference sequence). The CDR3 has 15 residues. DNA for the CDR3: TGTGCCAGCAGCTTTCGGACAGCTACATCCTACGAGCAGTACTTC. It is translated as CASSFRTATSYEQYF.